The entry below gives a single T cell receptor beta chain sequence along with its context. Its antigen is unknown. Germline CDR1 is MGHRA and CDR2 is YSYEKL. The CDR3 runs to 16 residues. V gave up 0 bases and J gave up 3 bases, with 15 bases separating them. Sequencing used immunoSEQ multiplex PCR; TCRdb keeps in-frame clones, though not all of them. This table has roughly 700,000 clones, approximately 88% appearing once. Treatment here: about 20 received Ad26.COV2.S at low or high dose, single or two shots; 5 received placebo; per-sample allocation not given. Collection of the samples took place on day 63 after the first injection of vaccine or placebo. Donor was an adult aged 18-55 years in Boston. The data stem from a study of Ad26.COV2.S vaccination and SARS-CoV-2 variants. Study-level information: By the intramuscular route, Ad26.COV2.S was given once, or twice 56 days apart. Study-wide results and limits: Possibly, TCR breadth and depth analyses underestimated total T cell responses.

The gene calls are TRBV4-1 and TRBJ2-7; D is possibly TRBD2 (7 bases). This TCR came from a person between 18 and 65 years old who received the Ad26.COV2.S COVID-19 vaccine or a placebo. The input for sequencing was peripheral blood, taken in a trial of Ad26.COV2.S vaccine versus placebo. The CDR3, as DNA: TGCGCCAGCAGCCAAGAGAGGAGGGGGAGGGGCTACGAGCAGTACTTC. Its translation: CASSQERRGRGYEQYF.